Listed below are T cell receptor beta chains from one sample, sequenced in a study of early T cells in non-severe SARS-CoV-2 infection. A single record per CDR3 protein comes from TCRdb applying MiXCR to the 5' RACE reads. This sample has 70,000 or so distinct CDR3 sequences, with about 13% found just once. Input material: whole blood. The source of these receptors is an adult who was a healthcare worker with PCR-confirmed SARS-CoV-2 infection or an uninfected control (not recorded which). CDR3s include the opening cysteine and the closing phenylalanine or tryptophan. Each record gives: CDR3 DNA, CDR3 protein, J gene, clone size, D gene, V gene. A D gene is named only where the DNA matches it firmly. Rows give clone size only sometimes, using once, few, many, or a class for an expanded clone.

TGTGCCAGCAGTTACTCGGACACCACAGATACGCAGTATTTT	CASSYSDTTDTQYF	TRBJ2-3	many	-	TRBV6-6
TGTGCCAGCAGCTTAGCAATAGCGGGGGGGCAATACAATGAGCAGTTCTTC	CASSLAIAGGQYNEQFF	TRBJ2-1	-	TRBD2	TRBV7-2
TGCAGTGCTAGATCTGAGCGGGACAGGGTAACTGAAGCTTTCTTT	CSARSERDRVTEAFF	TRBJ1-1	few	TRBD1	TRBV20-1
TGCGCCAGCAGCTTACGACTAGCGGGGGACACAGATACGCAGTATTTT	CASSLRLAGDTDTQYF	TRBJ2-3	-	TRBD2	TRBV4-1
TGTGCCACCAGAACCGCAGATACGCAGTATTTT	CATRTADTQYF	TRBJ2-3	-	-	TRBV15
TGTGCCAGCAGTGATGGGGCAGGGGGAACCTACGAGCAGTACTTC	CASSDGAGGTYEQYF	TRBJ2-7	few	TRBD1	TRBV2
TGCGCCAGCAGCCATCCAGAGAACACTGAAGCTTTCTTT	CASSHPENTEAFF	TRBJ1-1	many	-	TRBV5-1
TGTGCCAGCAGCGGGTTCCCCTATGGCTACACCTTC	CASSGFPYGYTF	TRBJ1-2	few	-	TRBV7-8
TGTGCCAGCATCCCCTCCCGGACCAACTACGAGCAGTACTTC	CASIPSRTNYEQYF	TRBJ2-7	many	-	TRBV28
TGTGCCAGCAGTGAATGGGGGGCTACTAGCAATCAGCCCCAGCATTTT	CASSEWGATSNQPQHF	TRBJ1-5	few	-	TRBV6-1
TGTGCCAGCAGCTCAAGGTTTAATTCACCCCTCCACTTT	CASSSRFNSPLHF	TRBJ1-6	few	-	TRBV7-6
TGTGCCGTTCAAGGGACAGGGAACACCGGGGAGCTGTTTTTT	CAVQGTGNTGELFF	TRBJ2-2	-	TRBD1	TRBV6-1
TGCAGTGCTTACGGACAGCCCTACGAGCAGTACTTC	CSAYGQPYEQYF	TRBJ2-7	-	-	TRBV20-1
TGTGCCAGCACGGGACACCTCTCCTACAATGAGCAGTTCTTC	CASTGHLSYNEQFF	TRBJ2-1	many	-	TRBV25-1
TGTGCCAGCTCGACACTTCGCGCCACTAGCACAGATGCGCAGTATTTT	CASSTLRATSTDAQYF	TRBJ2-3	-	-	TRBV18
TGTGCCAGCAGTGTGAGCGGCACTTATAATTCACCCCTCCACTTT	CASSVSGTYNSPLHF	TRBJ1-6	many	-	TRBV25-1
TGTGCCAGCAGGCACCAGGGGGGTCGCAATCAGCCCCAGCATTTT	CASRHQGGRNQPQHF	TRBJ1-5	-	TRBD1	TRBV28
TGTGCCAGCAGTTACCTACAGCCTTACGAGCAGTACTTC	CASSYLQPYEQYF	TRBJ2-7	once	-	TRBV6-5
TGCAGTGGACTAGCGGGGGGTTATACGCAGTATTTT	CSGLAGGYTQYF	TRBJ2-3	-	TRBD2	TRBV20-1
TGTGCCAGCAGCGTAGGAGGCCCCAATGAGCAGTTCTTC	CASSVGGPNEQFF	TRBJ2-1	-	-	TRBV9
TGTGCCAGCAGTGTAGGTCAAGGGACTGAAGCTTTCTTT	CASSVGQGTEAFF	TRBJ1-1	few	-	TRBV2
TGCAGCGTTGACAGGTCGGGCTACACCTTC	CSVDRSGYTF	TRBJ1-2	-	-	TRBV29-1
TGTGCCAGCAGCCAAGGGACAGGGCCAGGTGAAAAACTGTTTTTT	CASSQGTGPGEKLFF	TRBJ1-4	few	TRBD1	TRBV12-3/TRBV12-4
TGTGCACTGCGAAACACTGGCTGGCCAGGCGAGACCCAGTACTTC	CALRNTGWPGETQYF	TRBJ2-5	many	-	TRBV30
TGCGCCAGCAGCCTCTCCCCAGCCGGGGGAGGCACAGATACGCAGTATTTT	CASSLSPAGGGTDTQYF	TRBJ2-3	few	-	TRBV4-1
TGTGCCAGCAGCGTACCTGGAAGTGTCCCTAGCACAGATACGCAGTATTTT	CASSVPGSVPSTDTQYF	TRBJ2-3	-	-	TRBV9
TGTGCCAGCAGCTGGGGGGGTGATGGCTACACCTTC	CASSWGGDGYTF	TRBJ1-2	few	-	TRBV6-6
TGTGCCAGCAGCTTAGCGTCCCCGGGGGGGCGAAATACGCAGTATTTT	CASSLASPGGRNTQYF	TRBJ2-3	-	TRBD2	TRBV7-2